Given below is one T cell receptor beta chain in context. Its antigen remains unknown. These data come from a study of T-cell reconstitution after alpha-beta-depleted transplantation in children. Study results and limitations: A year had passed since transplant, and T-cell counts and diversity by then came mostly from newly produced T cells. Roughly two months post-transplant, alpha-beta T cells reportedly originated from several hundred graft clones that had expanded. In some patients, recipient T cells and intrathymic progenitors surviving conditioning explained high day-60 diversity.

Unique molecular identifiers were incorporated into the prepared TCRbeta library. TCRdb passed the PCR reads through MiXCR, listing each CDR3 protein once. The sample yields fewer than 400,000 distinct CDR3 sequences, roughly 25% seen once. The clonotype comes from a male patient aged 10 to 17 who had a stem cell transplant for acute lymphoblastic leukemia, so the T cells may come from the graft donor. The source was PBMCs, mostly from graft donor cells, collected 180 days after TCRalphabeta/CD19-depleted stem cell transplant.

The CDR3: CASSLTGTTYNEQFF. CDR3 coding DNA: TGTGCCAGCAGCTTAACCGGGACCACCTACAATGAGCAGTTCTTC. V usage is TRBV11-1 and J usage is TRBJ2-1, with D tentatively TRBD1 or TRBD2 (5 bases each). Trimming shortened V by 2 bases and J by 2 bases, and 10 bases separated the two germline ends. The germline CDR1 and CDR2 sequences are SGHAT and FQDESV (reference sequence). This CDR3 has 15 residues.